This entry is about one T cell receptor beta chain. This sample is part of a study of blood T cell repertoires in COVID-19. Across the study: Sources were T cells, B-cell-depleted T cells, or PBMCs; the material itself was cDNA or gDNA.

The CDR3 sequence is 14 residues long. Germline loops: CDR1 MNHEY, CDR2 SVGAGI. Trimming stripped 6 bases from V and 5 bases from J, with 16 bases between. In the study's own analysis: Estimation of nucleated cell counts was performed using reference gene primer amplification. The table came from immunoSEQ multiplex PCR; TCRdb's copy has only in-frame clones and leaves some out. That table is the source of V, J and clone size, and D and trimming were worked out from the DNA. This table holds tens of thousands of clones, approximately 89% found once. This receptor was obtained from a human donor in a cohort sampled during active COVID-19. The V gene is TRBV6-5, the J gene TRBJ1-2; no clear D gene. The sample consisted of peripheral blood. The CDR3 DNA reads TGTGCCAGCAGGACCCGGGAGGTCGTTTATGGCTACACCTTC. This translates into CASRTREVVYGYTF.